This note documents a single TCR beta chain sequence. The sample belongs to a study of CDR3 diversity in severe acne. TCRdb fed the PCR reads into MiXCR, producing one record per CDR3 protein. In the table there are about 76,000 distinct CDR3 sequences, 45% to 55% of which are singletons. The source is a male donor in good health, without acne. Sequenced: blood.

In DNA, the CDR3 is TGTGCCATCAGTTCCTACGTGGGGGAAACCGGCTACACCTTC. Translated: CAISSYVGETGYTF. This chain uses TRBV10-3 with TRBJ1-2; TRBD1 is a possible D gene (5 bases). This CDR3 is 14 amino acids long. Germline V gene data show CDR1 as ENHRY and CDR2 as SYGVKD. V lost 5 bases and J 8 bases, leaving 18 bases between the germline ends.